This paragraph covers one T cell receptor beta chain sequence. Antigen: not known. The data are from a study of cytomegalovirus exposure and HLA in healthy donors. Study details: Clustering assigned around 77% of the approximately 370 genotyped donors to the Caucasian-associated ancestry cluster.

PCR amplification relied on 60 Vbeta primers (plus 13 Jbeta primers). Clones were sequenced by immunoSEQ multiplex PCR, and TCRdb holds only the in-frame ones, with some missing. The table has more than 85,000 clones, approximately 80% seen once. Findings of the study overall: Earlier findings revealed that most TCR beta V segments proved productive either about 90% or about 30% of the time. A highly shared variant cluster was judged a likely technical artifact. In a later analysis, V- and J-gene trimming of beta chains associated with a DCLRE1C missense variant, replicated independently.

The receptor was isolated from a female donor in good health and CMV-seronegative. The sequenced sample was PBMCs.

CDR3 bases: TGTGCCAGCAGCTTAGAGCAGGGGCTTGGTTCGGCTTTCTTT. Amino acid sequence: CASSLEQGLGSAFF. This chain uses TRBV7-2 with TRBJ1-1; D is possibly TRBD1 (6 bases). CDR3 size: 14 residues. The V end lost 1 base, the J end lost 11 bases, and 17 bases lay between the germline ends. In germline, CDR1 is SGHTA, CDR2 FQGNSA.